The 27 T cell receptor beta chains below all came from one sample that was sequenced in a study of blood T cell repertoires in COVID-19. Sequenced by immunoSEQ multiplex PCR; TCRdb stores in-frame clones only, minus some. The sample lists over 150,000 clones, roughly 80% occurring once. The sequenced sample consisted of peripheral blood. These receptors originate from a man younger than 35 with active or convalescent COVID-19.

The V and J genes are TRBV5-1 and TRBJ1-1; no clear D gene. The CDR3 runs 13 residues. The V end was cut by 1 base, the J end by 0 bases, with 4 bases between. Germline CDR1 and CDR2: SGHRS and YFSETQ. CDR3 protein: CASSLSLNTEAFF. DNA of the CDR3: TGCGCCAGCAGCTTGAGCTTGAACACTGAAGCTTTCTTT.

This sequence joins TRBV6-1 and TRBJ2-1; tentative D call: TRBD1 (5 bases). The CDR3 extends over 16 amino acids. Germline loops: CDR1 MNHNS, CDR2 SASEGT. Trimming took 2 bases from V and 5 from J, leaving 16 bases between them. CDR3 sequence: CASSELRRQHDNEQFF. The CDR3 DNA is TGTGCCAGCAGTGAACTAAGAAGACAGCACGACAATGAGCAGTTCTTC.

This clone occurred a few times. The chain combines TRBV9 with TRBJ2-3; TRBD1 aligns across 7 bases. Trimming at V came to 3 bases and at J to 4 bases, leaving 5 bases not matched to a gene. CDR3 size: 14 residues. Per the germline V gene, CDR1 is SGDLS and CDR2 is YYNGEE. The chain's CDR3 is CASSDLGGPDTQYF. In DNA, the CDR3 is TGTGCCAGCAGCGACCTAGGGGGCCCAGATACGCAGTATTTT.

This chain connects TRBV6-1 to TRBJ1-2, with D perhaps TRBD1 (5 bases). The CDR3 contains 15 residues. Germline V gene sequence: CDR1 MNHNS, CDR2 SASEGT. Trimming left V 0 bases short and J 5 bases short, with 13 bases between. The CDR3 sequence is CASSEAGGFRYGYTF. The CDR3 DNA is TGTGCCAGCAGTGAAGCCGGGGGGTTCCGGTATGGCTACACCTTC.

The chain uses TRBV6-1 and TRBJ1-5; 8 bases are shared with TRBD1. The V gene end was trimmed by 4 bases and the J gene end by 6 bases; junction bases not matched to a gene: 11. This CDR3 region has 16 residues. CDR1 and CDR2 from the germline V gene are MNHNS and SASEGT. CDR3 coding DNA: TGTGCCAGCAGTGTGTTTGCAGGGGGCAATGGTCAGCCCCAGCATTTT. Translation: CASSVFAGGNGQPQHF.

This clone showed up just once. The V call is TRBV3-1 (or the pseudogene TRBV3-2), the J call TRBJ1-1; D not certain. Germline CDR1 and CDR2: LGHDT and YNNKEL (reference sequence). This CDR3 has 15 residues. V lost 1 base and J lost 0, with 9 bases in between. The chain's CDR3 is CASSQGLRLNTEAFF. CDR3 in DNA: TGTGCCAGCAGCCAAGGTCTACGGTTGAACACTGAAGCTTTCTTT.

J is TRBJ1-5 and V is TRBV6-1; 9 nucleotides match TRBD1. V trimming: 2 bases; J trimming: 1 base; junction bases outside the gene matches: 3. The CDR3 is made up of 16 amino acids. CDR1 and CDR2 (germline): MNHNS, SASEGT. The CDR3: CASSEKGQGSNQPQHF. The CDR3, as DNA: TGTGCCAGCAGTGAAAAGGGACAGGGCAGCAATCAGCCCCAGCATTTT.

The rearrangement uses TRBV5-6 and TRBJ2-2; TRBD1 matches 8 bases. Germline V gene data show CDR1 as SGHDT and CDR2 as YYEEEE. The CDR3 is made up of 15 amino acids. V shed 5 bases, J shed 6 bases, and the junction held 9 bases outside the gene matches. The chain's CDR3 is CASRVLDRDAGELFF. CDR3 DNA: TGTGCCAGCAGGGTCCTGGACAGGGATGCCGGGGAGCTGTTTTTT.

This chain uses TRBV27 with TRBJ1-1; D gene uncertain. V lost 6 bases, J lost 2 bases, and 10 bases lay in between. This CDR3 is 13 amino acids long. Germline V gene sequence: CDR1 MNHEY, CDR2 SMNVEV (reference sequence). CDR3 nucleotide sequence: TGTGCCAGCAGCCACCGAGAAAACACTGAAGCTTTCTTT. As protein: CASSHRENTEAFF.

This clone has just a few counts. The rearrangement links TRBV28 to TRBJ1-5, with 10 bases matching TRBD1. Germline trimming cut 1 base from V and 3 bases from J; bases unmatched to any gene: 6. CDR1 is MDHEN and CDR2 is SYDVKM in the germline V gene. The CDR3 is 17 residues long. This CDR3 reads CASSLYGTGAYNQPQHF. As DNA, the CDR3 is TGTGCCAGCAGTTTATACGGGACAGGGGCCTACAATCAGCCCCAGCATTTT.

This chain uses TRBV13 with TRBJ1-2, with D perhaps matching TRBD1 (5 bases). Looked up from germline, CDR1 is PRHDT and CDR2 is FYEKMQ (reference sequence). The CDR3 runs 13 residues. The V and J ends lost 0 bases and 7 bases respectively, with 9 bases between them. The CDR3 loop reads CASSLGRDSGYTF. As DNA, the CDR3 is TGTGCCAGCAGCTTAGGCAGGGACTCTGGCTACACCTTC.

The chain has TRBV6-4 and TRBJ1-5; perhaps TRBD1 as D (6 bases). Germline CDR1 reads MRHNA; CDR2 reads SNTAGT. There are 15 residues in the CDR3. The V end was cut by 4 bases, the J end by 7 bases, with 17 bases between. The chain's CDR3 is CASSAPPTGFQPQHF. Written as DNA, the CDR3 is TGTGCCAGCAGTGCCCCCCCTACAGGGTTCCAGCCCCAGCATTTT.

The J gene is TRBJ1-5, the V gene TRBV6-5; 7 nucleotides agree with TRBD1. The J segment lost 2 bases and the V segment lost 5 bases, leaving 6 bases of the junction unmatched. Germline V gene sequence: CDR1 MNHEY, CDR2 SVGAGI. The CDR3 totals 15 residues. CDR3 DNA sequence: TGTGCCAGCAGTCTTGACAGGGTCGGCAATCAGCCCCAGCATTTT. It codes for CASSLDRVGNQPQHF.

The chain carries TRBV7-2 and TRBJ2-4, with a possible D match to TRBD2 (6 bases). The V gene lost 1 base and the J gene lost 3 bases, with 7 bases spanning the gap. The V gene's germline CDR1 is SGHTA and CDR2 FQGNSA. This CDR3 has 14 residues. In DNA, the CDR3 is TGTGCCAGCAGCTTAGAGACTAGCAAAAACATTCAGTACTTC. Translating gives CASSLETSKNIQYF.

This chain connects TRBV7-6 to TRBJ2-1, with D hard to call. This CDR3 is built from 13 residues. Trimming pared 1 base from V and 4 bases from J, leaving 5 bases between. Germline loops: CDR1 SGHVS, CDR2 FNYEAQ. The CDR3 sequence: CASSLGQYNEQFF. CDR3 nucleotide sequence: TGTGCCAGCAGCTTAGGTCAATACAATGAGCAGTTCTTC.

The J gene is TRBJ2-3, the V gene TRBV6-2 or TRBV6-3; D uncertain. This CDR3 region has 14 residues. The V gene's germline CDR1 is MNHEY and CDR2 SVGEGT. V was cut by 2 bases and J by 8 bases, with 14 bases left in between. DNA for the CDR3: TGTGCCAGCAGTTACGCTGGGCCATTGGTTACGCAGTATTTT. Translation gives CASSYAGPLVTQYF.

The V gene is TRBV6-5, the J gene TRBJ2-7; D remains ambiguous. Trimming took off 6 bases at V and 2 bases at J, with 5 bases between the two ends. CDR1 and CDR2 from the germline V gene are MNHEY and SVGAGI. The CDR3 covers 11 residues. This CDR3 reads CASRHAYEQYF. In nucleotides, the CDR3 is TGTGCCAGCAGACATGCCTACGAGCAGTACTTC.

V and J are TRBV4-1 and TRBJ2-2, with 9 nucleotides matching TRBD1. V lost 1 base, J lost 4 bases, and 4 bases stayed unmatched. The CDR3 is made up of 16 amino acids. Germline V gene lookup returns CDR1 MGHRA and CDR2 YSYEKL. Here the CDR3 DNA reads TGCGCCAGCAGCCAAGTGGACAGGGGCGGCACCGGGGAGCTGTTTTTT. Amino acid sequence: CASSQVDRGGTGELFF.

In the case of this clone: The junction differs from germline at one of its ends, possibly a read error. This chain uses TRBV29-1 with TRBJ2-1, with 7 positions matching TRBD2. From germline, CDR1 is SQVTM and CDR2 ANQGSEA. The CDR3 has 12 residues. In DNA, the CDR3 is TGTAGCGGGTTAGCGGATCACAATGAGCAGTTCTTC. The encoded protein is CSGLADHNEQFF.

This rearrangement joins TRBV20-1 to TRBJ1-3; D uncertain. From germline, CDR1 is DFQATT and CDR2 SNEGSKA (reference sequence). The CDR3 is made up of 11 amino acids. Trimming left V 5 bases short and J 4 bases short, with 6 bases between. The CDR3 DNA sequence: TGCAGTGCTGGCGGGGGAAACACCATATATTTT. Its protein product is CSAGGGNTIYF.

The genes are TRBV5-1 and TRBJ1-3; perhaps TRBD1 as D (6 bases). V lost 4 bases, J lost 0 bases, and 11 bases lay in between. From germline, CDR1 is SGHRS and CDR2 YFSETQ. The CDR3 sequence is 15 residues long. The DNA of the CDR3 is TGCGCCAGCAGCCCCGGGACACTCTCTGGAAACACCATATATTTT. It codes for CASSPGTLSGNTIYF.

This sequence joins TRBV24-1 and TRBJ2-3, with a possible D match to TRBD1 (6 bases). Deletions cut 6 bases from V and 1 base from J, with 7 bases between. The germline V gene has CDR1 KGHDR and CDR2 SFDVKD. This CDR3 has 13 amino acids. As DNA, the CDR3 is TGTGCCACCAGTAGGACAGGCACAGATACGCAGTATTTT. Its translation: CATSRTGTDTQYF.

This clone occurred a few times. This chain uses TRBV19 with TRBJ1-2; perhaps TRBD1 as D (5 bases). Germline loops: CDR1 LNHDA, CDR2 SQIVND (reference sequence). Trimming left V 4 bases short and J 1 base short, with 10 bases between. This CDR3 region has 14 residues. This CDR3 reads CASSTDTHNYGYTF. The DNA for the CDR3 is TGTGCCAGTAGTACGGACACCCATAACTATGGCTACACCTTC.

The chain is built from TRBV25-1 and TRBJ1-1; the match to TRBD1 covers 7 bases. V was pared by 7 bases and J by 6 bases, with 5 bases of the junction left unmatched. CDR3 length: 12 residues. In germline, CDR1 is MGHDK, CDR2 SYGVNS. The CDR3 region is CASIGQVPEAFF. CDR3 sequence (DNA): TGTGCCAGCATAGGACAGGTTCCTGAAGCTTTCTTT.

The gene calls are TRBV11-2 and TRBJ1-1; 8 bases agree with TRBD1. Trimming cost V 5 bases and J 3 bases; bases outside gene matches: 5. The V gene's germline CDR1 is SGHAT and CDR2 FQNNGV. The CDR3 spans 14 residues. The CDR3 nucleotides read TGTGCCAGCAGCCCCCCCAGGGGGCACACTGAAGCTTTCTTT. Its protein product is CASSPPRGHTEAFF.

This chain joins TRBV27 and TRBJ2-7, with 12 bases fitting TRBD2. The germline V gene has CDR1 MNHEY and CDR2 SMNVEV (reference sequence). The J segment lost 2 bases and the V segment lost 6 bases, leaving 8 bases of the junction unmatched. This CDR3 contains 16 residues. CDR3: CASRKGLAGLAYEQYF. In DNA, the CDR3 is TGTGCCAGCAGAAAAGGACTAGCGGGACTTGCCTACGAGCAGTACTTC.

A single count supports this clone. The chain joins TRBV2 to TRBJ2-7; possible D gene TRBD1, 6 bases. The V and J ends lost 4 bases and 2 bases respectively, with 9 bases between them. Germline CDR1 reads SNHLY; CDR2 reads FYNNEI. The CDR3 sequence is 13 residues long. CDR3 region: CASSGQVAYEQYF. The CDR3 DNA is TGTGCCAGCAGTGGACAGGTGGCCTACGAGCAGTACTTC.